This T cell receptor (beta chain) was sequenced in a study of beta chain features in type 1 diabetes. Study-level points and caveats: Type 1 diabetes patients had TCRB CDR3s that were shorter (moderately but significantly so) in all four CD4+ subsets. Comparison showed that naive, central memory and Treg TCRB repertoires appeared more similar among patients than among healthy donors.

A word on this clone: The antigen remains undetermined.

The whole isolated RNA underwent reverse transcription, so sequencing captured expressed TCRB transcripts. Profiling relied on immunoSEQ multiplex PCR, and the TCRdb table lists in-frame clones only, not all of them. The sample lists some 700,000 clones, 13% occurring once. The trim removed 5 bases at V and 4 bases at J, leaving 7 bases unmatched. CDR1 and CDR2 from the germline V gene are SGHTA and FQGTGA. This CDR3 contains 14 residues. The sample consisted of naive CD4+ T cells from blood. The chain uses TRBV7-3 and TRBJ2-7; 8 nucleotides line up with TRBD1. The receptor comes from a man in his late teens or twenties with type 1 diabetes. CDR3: CASSPGQGGYEQYF. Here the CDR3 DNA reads TGTGCCAGCAGCCCAGGACAGGGAGGTTACGAGCAGTACTTC. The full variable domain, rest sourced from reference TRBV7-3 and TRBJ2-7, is GAGVSQTPSNKVTEKGKYVELRCDPISGHTALYWYRQSLGQGPEFLIYFQGTGAADDSGLPNDRFFAVRPEGSVSTLKIQRTERGDSAVYLCASSPGQGGYEQYFGPGTRLTVT.